These 15 T cell receptor beta chains share one sample of origin, sequenced in a study of blood T cells in healthy people across ages. It was with a sample-barcoded 5' primer and a J-beta primer mix that a second PCR of roughly 7 to 12 cycles was run. TCRdb re-called the 5' RACE reads with MiXCR, one entry per CDR3 protein. The data contain about 680,000 distinct CDR3 sequences, about 52% of them seen just once; the ten biggest clones take up approximately 32%. Sequences were obtained from blood. All receptors derive from a woman aged 55-69 years in good health.

The chain combines TRBV9 with TRBJ2-1, with D tentatively TRBD1 (6 bases). Germline V gene data show CDR1 as SGDLS and CDR2 as YYNGEE. V lost 0 bases, J lost 9 bases, and 10 bases lay in between. This CDR3 has 13 amino acids. The CDR3 here is CASSVVGASEQFF. The CDR3 DNA reads TGTGCCAGCAGCGTAGTGGGGGCGAGTGAGCAGTTCTTC.

This chain connects TRBV28 to TRBJ1-1; D might be TRBD1 (5 bases). The V and J ends lost 3 bases and 2 bases respectively, with 10 bases between them. Germline V gives CDR1 MDHEN, CDR2 SYDVKM. This CDR3 is built from 14 residues. CDR3 loop: CASSFEGTNTEAFF. The DNA of the CDR3 is TGTGCCAGCAGTTTCGAGGGGACCAACACTGAAGCTTTCTTT.

About this clonotype: At one end, the junction sequence differs from germline, possibly due to a read error. The genes are TRBV18 and TRBJ2-3; D remains ambiguous. Germline assignment: CDR1 KGHSH and CDR2 LQKENI. CDR3 size: 13 residues. CDR3 sequence reads: CASAPLRTDTQYF. CDR3 coding DNA: TGTGCCAGCGCACCGCTTAGGACAGATACGCAGTATTTT.

This clonotype was seen once. One junction end disagrees with the germline gene, perhaps due to a read error. CDR3 in amino acids: CSARDGRLHEKLFF. CDR3 nucleotide sequence: TGCAGTGCTAGAGATGGCAGACTCCATGAAAAGCTGTTTTTT. V usage is TRBV20-1 and J usage is TRBJ1-4; D remains unclear. The CDR3 is made up of 14 amino acids. Germline CDR1 reads DFQATT; CDR2 reads SNEGSKA (reference sequence).

The chain is built from TRBV29-1 and TRBJ1-1; D unclear. Germline CDR1 reads SQVTM; CDR2 reads ANQGSEA. The CDR3 extends over 12 amino acids. V lost 7 bases, J lost 1 base, and 10 bases lay in between. For the CDR3, the DNA is TGCAGCGCACCCGAGAAGAACACTGAAGCTTTCTTT. Amino acid sequence: CSAPEKNTEAFF.

CDR3 amino acids: CASSLIGVGTDTQYF. CDR3 sequence (DNA): TGTGCCAGCAGTTTAATAGGAGTGGGCACAGATACGCAGTATTTT. The gene calls are TRBV28 and TRBJ2-3; D gene unclear. The ends were cut back, 2 bases at V and 1 base at J, with 10 bases in the middle. The CDR3 spans 15 residues. In germline, CDR1 is MDHEN, CDR2 SYDVKM.

This clonotype was picked up a small number of times. This chain uses TRBV7-2 with TRBJ2-4; D is uncertain. Trimming stripped 0 bases from V and 8 bases from J, with 14 bases between. Per the germline V gene, CDR1 is SGHTA and CDR2 is FQGNSA. This CDR3 contains 15 residues. The CDR3 DNA reads TGTGCCAGCAGCTTAGCGTTGAAGGCTATGGACATTCAGTACTTC. It yields the protein CASSLALKAMDIQYF.

This clonotype was observed a few times. The V gene is TRBV27, the J gene TRBJ2-7; 8 positions match TRBD1. The CDR3 spans 14 residues. The germline V gene has CDR1 MNHEY and CDR2 SMNVEV (reference sequence). The ends lost 4 bases at V and 3 bases at J; junction bases unmatched: 5. CDR3: CASSSGDRGYEQYF. DNA for the CDR3: TGTGCCAGCAGTTCTGGTGACAGGGGCTACGAGCAGTACTTC.

The chain uses TRBV7-2 and TRBJ2-5; TRBD1 aligns across 10 bases. The CDR3 is 15 amino acids. Germline loops: CDR1 SGHTA, CDR2 FQGNSA. V was pared by 5 bases and J by 3 bases, with 6 bases of the junction left unmatched. This chain's CDR3 is CASSRWGTGEETQYF. DNA for the CDR3: TGTGCCAGCAGCCGGTGGGGGACAGGGGAAGAGACCCAGTACTTC.

The chain links TRBV5-1 to TRBJ1-2, with D possibly TRBD1 on 6 matching bases. V was cut by 4 bases and J by 4 bases, with 17 bases left in between. CDR1 SGHRS and CDR2 YFSETQ come from the germline V gene. The CDR3 totals 15 residues. In DNA form, the CDR3 reads TGCGCCAGCAGCCTGGACAGAGTTAAGGGCTATGGCTACACCTTC. This sequence encodes CASSLDRVKGYGYTF.

This clonotype was counted a few times. The V gene is TRBV10-3, the J gene TRBJ2-1; D call uncertain. CDR1 and CDR2 (germline): ENHRY, SYGVKD. The CDR3 contains 13 residues. Trimming stripped 3 bases from V and 6 bases from J, with 9 bases between. CDR3 region: CAISEVNFNEQFF. The CDR3 nucleotides are TGTGCCATCAGTGAAGTCAATTTCAATGAGCAGTTCTTC.

As DNA, the CDR3 is TGCAGTGCTAGAGATCCCGGACTAGCGGGGGGGGAATACGAGCAGTACTTC. Residues: CSARDPGLAGGEYEQYF. J is TRBJ2-4 and V is TRBV20-1; 15 nucleotides match TRBD2. The J call may not be correct, given that the DNA end is closer to TRBJ2-7. Per the germline V gene, CDR1 is DFQATT and CDR2 is SNEGSKA (reference sequence). The CDR3 covers 17 residues.

This clonotype was seen only a few times. The chain couples TRBV18 to TRBJ2-1, with 7 positions matching TRBD1. V trimming: 3 bases; J trimming: 8 bases; junction bases outside the gene matches: 1. The CDR3 runs 12 residues. From germline, CDR1 is KGHSH and CDR2 LQKENI. CDR3 coding DNA: TGTGCCAGCTCACCTGGACAGGATGAGCAGTTCTTC. Translating it yields CASSPGQDEQFF. Full variable domain (remainder filled in from reference TRBV18 and TRBJ2-1): NAGVMQNPRHLVRRRGQEARLRCSPMKGHSHVYWYRQLPEEGLKFMVYLQKENIIDESGMPKERFSAEFPKEGPSILRIQQVVRGDSAAYFCASSPGQDEQFFGPGTRLTVL.

Only a few counts were recorded for this clonotype. V and J are TRBV6-2 or TRBV6-3 and TRBJ1-2, with D perhaps TRBD1 (5 bases). The CDR3 totals 12 residues. Germline CDR1 and CDR2: MNHEY and SVGEGT. The V end lost 6 bases, the J end lost 5 bases, and 10 bases lay between the germline ends. CDR3 protein: CASRDSPYGYTF. The DNA for the CDR3 is TGTGCCAGCAGAGACAGTCCTTATGGCTACACCTTC.

This chain connects TRBV4-2 to TRBJ2-7, with TRBD1 matching 8 bases. Per the germline V gene, CDR1 is LGHNA and CDR2 is YNFKEQ. Germline trimming cut 0 bases from V and 3 bases from J; bases unmatched to any gene: 4. The CDR3 is 15 residues long. This chain's CDR3 is CASSQDQGQGYEQYF. The CDR3 DNA is TGTGCCAGCAGCCAAGATCAAGGACAGGGCTACGAGCAGTACTTC.